This T cell receptor beta chain originates from a study of blood T cells in healthy people across ages. This CDR3 has 17 residues. The V gene's germline CDR1 is SGHTS and CDR2 YDEGEE. V lost 0 bases, J lost 0 bases, and 12 bases lay in between. For the second PCR, which ran for roughly 6 to 11 cycles, a sample-barcoded 5' primer and a J-beta primer mix were used. MiXCR, applied by TCRdb to the 5' RACE reads, yields one record per CDR3 protein. Of 650,000 to 950,000 distinct CDR3 sequences detected, under 45% appear once; the ten largest clones hold approximately 19%. The study, taken as a whole, reports: Aged donors had fewer naive CD4+ cells and lower diversity than long-lived donors.

In regard to this clonotype: Its antigen is undetermined.

The chain is built from TRBV5-8 and TRBJ1-4; D is perhaps TRBD1 (6 bases). Sequences were obtained from blood. The TCR was taken from a man aged 60 to 75 in good health. The CDR3 protein is CASSLAMNRATNEKLFF. The CDR3 nucleotides are TGTGCCAGCAGCTTGGCCATGAACAGGGCAACTAATGAAAAACTGTTTTTT.